This T cell receptor (beta chain) was observed in a study of shared clonotypes between healthy human individuals. The germline CDR1 and CDR2 sequences are SEHNR and FQNEAQ (reference sequence). Trimming cost V 1 base and J 0 bases, with 13 bases left between them. The CDR3 runs to 17 residues. CD45RO negativity and positive selection for CCR7 defined naive CD8 cells, a population that excluded terminally differentiated effector memory CD45RA+ cells. The assay was immunoSEQ multiplex PCR, and TCRdb's table has in-frame clones only and misses some. The profile shows about 680,000 clones, roughly 94% of them singletons.

Sequencing used naive CD8+ T cells sorted from blood. This sequence was found in a man aged 30 to 39 in good health. This rearrangement joins TRBV7-9 to TRBJ2-1; TRBD1 or TRBD2 may be the D gene (5 bases each). CDR3 loop: CASSLGWGRDSYNEQFF. CDR3 nucleotides: TGTGCCAGCAGCTTAGGATGGGGACGAGACTCCTACAATGAGCAGTTCTTC. The whole variable domain, filled in from reference TRBV7-9 and TRBJ2-1, reads DTGVSQNPRHKITKRGQNVTFRCDPISEHNRLYWYRQTLGQGPEFLTYFQNEAQLEKSRLLSDRFSAERPKGSFSTLEIQRTEQGDSAMYLCASSLGWGRDSYNEQFFGPGTRLTVL.